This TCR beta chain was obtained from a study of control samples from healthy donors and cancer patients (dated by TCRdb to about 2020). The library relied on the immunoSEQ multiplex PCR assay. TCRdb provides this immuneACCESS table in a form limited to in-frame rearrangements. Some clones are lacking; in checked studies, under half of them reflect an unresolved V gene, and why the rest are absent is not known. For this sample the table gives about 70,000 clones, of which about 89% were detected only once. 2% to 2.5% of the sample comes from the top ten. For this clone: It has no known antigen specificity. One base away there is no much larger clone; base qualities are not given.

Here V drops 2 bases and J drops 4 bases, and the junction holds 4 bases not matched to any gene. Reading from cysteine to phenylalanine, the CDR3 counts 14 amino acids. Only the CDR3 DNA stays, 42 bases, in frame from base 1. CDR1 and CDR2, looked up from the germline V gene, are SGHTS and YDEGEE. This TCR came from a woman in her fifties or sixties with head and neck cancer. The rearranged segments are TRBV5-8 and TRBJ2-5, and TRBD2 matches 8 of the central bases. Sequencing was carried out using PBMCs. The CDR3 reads CASSFWAGGETQYF. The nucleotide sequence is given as TGTGCCAGCAGCTTCTGGGCGGGGGGAGAGACCCAGTACTTC.